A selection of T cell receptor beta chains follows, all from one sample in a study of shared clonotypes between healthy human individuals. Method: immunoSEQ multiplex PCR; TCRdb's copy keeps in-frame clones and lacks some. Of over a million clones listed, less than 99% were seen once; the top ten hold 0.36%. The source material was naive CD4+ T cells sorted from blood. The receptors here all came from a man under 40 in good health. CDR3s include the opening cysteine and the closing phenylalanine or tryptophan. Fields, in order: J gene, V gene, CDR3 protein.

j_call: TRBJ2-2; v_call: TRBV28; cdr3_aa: CASSWTVANTGELFF
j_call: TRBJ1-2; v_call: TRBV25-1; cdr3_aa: CASRSSQGGYYGYTF
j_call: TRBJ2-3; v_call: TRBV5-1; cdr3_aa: CASSLGAGMGTDTQYF
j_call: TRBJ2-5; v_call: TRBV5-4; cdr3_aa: CASSLRREGGETQYF
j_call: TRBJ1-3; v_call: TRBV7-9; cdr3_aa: CASSLVGDRSGNTIYF
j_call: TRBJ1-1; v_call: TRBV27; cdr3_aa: CASSLSRTGQGRFLPTEAFF
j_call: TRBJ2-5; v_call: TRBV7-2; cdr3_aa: CASSLGAPVGRETQYF
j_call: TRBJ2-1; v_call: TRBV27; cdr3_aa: CASSPGLAAREVAAEQFF
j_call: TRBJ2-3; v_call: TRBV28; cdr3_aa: CASSSLAGTSTDTQYF
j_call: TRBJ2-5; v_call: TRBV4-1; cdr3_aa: CASSQDSGTQETQYF
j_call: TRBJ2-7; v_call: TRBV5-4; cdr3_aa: CASSLKLNSYEQYF
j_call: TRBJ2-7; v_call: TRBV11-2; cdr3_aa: CASSPPPALSGEQYF
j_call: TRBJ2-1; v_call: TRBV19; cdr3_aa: CASREVDRAVNEQFF
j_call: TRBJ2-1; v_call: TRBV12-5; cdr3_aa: CASGLGTGADEQFF
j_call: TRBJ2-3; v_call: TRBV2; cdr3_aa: CASSGLAGGSTQYF
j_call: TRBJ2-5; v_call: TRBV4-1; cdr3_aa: CASSLGLAGGGETQYF
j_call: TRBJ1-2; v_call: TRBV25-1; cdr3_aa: CASSALGGNAYTF
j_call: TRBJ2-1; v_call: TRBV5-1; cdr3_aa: CASSLGLAGDEQFF
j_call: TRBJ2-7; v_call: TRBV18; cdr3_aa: CASSPWGASAYEQYF
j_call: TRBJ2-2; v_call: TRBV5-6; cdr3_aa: CASSLAGELFF
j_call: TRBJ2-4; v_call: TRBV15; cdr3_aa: CATSRDPDMGLAKNIQYF
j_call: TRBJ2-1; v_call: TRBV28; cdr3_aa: CASSRGPGEQFF
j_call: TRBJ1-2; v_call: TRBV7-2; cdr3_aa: CASSWQTNYGYTF
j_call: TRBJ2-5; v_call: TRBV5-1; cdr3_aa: CASNEPSGLAGKETQYF
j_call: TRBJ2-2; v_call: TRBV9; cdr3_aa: CASSVVGTGLVFF
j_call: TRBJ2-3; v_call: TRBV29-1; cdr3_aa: CSGRTSIGTDTQYF
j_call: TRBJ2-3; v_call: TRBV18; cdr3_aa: CASSPLAGRGTDTQYF
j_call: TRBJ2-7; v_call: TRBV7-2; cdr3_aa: CASSPIRSRGSYEQYF
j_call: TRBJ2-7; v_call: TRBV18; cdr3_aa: CASSSVYEQYF
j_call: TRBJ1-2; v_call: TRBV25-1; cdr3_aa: CATYASDSANYGYTF
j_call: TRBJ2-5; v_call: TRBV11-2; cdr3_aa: CASSLTGQPRETQYF
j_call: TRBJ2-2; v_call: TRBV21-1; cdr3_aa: CASSSARDSQKNTGELFF
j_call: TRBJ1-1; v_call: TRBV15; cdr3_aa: CATSRGGGGGTEAFF
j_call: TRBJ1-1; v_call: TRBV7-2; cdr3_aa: CASSLPGQGTEAFF
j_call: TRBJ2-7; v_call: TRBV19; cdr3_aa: CASSIPGSSYEQYF
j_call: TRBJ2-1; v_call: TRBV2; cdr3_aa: CASSEDWTEQFF
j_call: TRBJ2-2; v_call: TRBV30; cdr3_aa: CAFPGANTGELFF
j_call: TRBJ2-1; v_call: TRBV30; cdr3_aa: CALNSGTGAYNEQFF
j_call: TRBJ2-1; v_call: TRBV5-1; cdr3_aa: CASSAGTGYNEQFF
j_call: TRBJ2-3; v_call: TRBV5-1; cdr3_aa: CASSLGAQDTQYF
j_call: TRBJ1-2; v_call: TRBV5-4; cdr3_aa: CASSLAGAFGYTF
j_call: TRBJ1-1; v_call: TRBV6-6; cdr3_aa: CASTLSLLNTEAFF
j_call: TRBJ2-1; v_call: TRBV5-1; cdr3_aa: CASSDLAGGAGEQFF
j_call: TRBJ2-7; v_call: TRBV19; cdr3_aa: CASSSSTGGSYEQYF
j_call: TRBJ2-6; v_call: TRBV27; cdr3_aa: CASSRGDSRLSSGANVLTF
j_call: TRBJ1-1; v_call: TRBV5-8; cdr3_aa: CASSLGPAGWAFF
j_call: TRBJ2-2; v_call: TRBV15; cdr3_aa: CATSRYRDPRSEELFF
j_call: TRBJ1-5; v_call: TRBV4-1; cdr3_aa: CASSHPGGANQPQHF
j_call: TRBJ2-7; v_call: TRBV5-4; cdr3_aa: CASSPDRGNYEQYF
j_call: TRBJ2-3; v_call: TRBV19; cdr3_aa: CASRPAGTRPNTQYF
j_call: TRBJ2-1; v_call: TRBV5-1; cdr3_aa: CASSLLAGALNEQFF
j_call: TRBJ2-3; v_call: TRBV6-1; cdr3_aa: CASSGLAGGTDTQYF